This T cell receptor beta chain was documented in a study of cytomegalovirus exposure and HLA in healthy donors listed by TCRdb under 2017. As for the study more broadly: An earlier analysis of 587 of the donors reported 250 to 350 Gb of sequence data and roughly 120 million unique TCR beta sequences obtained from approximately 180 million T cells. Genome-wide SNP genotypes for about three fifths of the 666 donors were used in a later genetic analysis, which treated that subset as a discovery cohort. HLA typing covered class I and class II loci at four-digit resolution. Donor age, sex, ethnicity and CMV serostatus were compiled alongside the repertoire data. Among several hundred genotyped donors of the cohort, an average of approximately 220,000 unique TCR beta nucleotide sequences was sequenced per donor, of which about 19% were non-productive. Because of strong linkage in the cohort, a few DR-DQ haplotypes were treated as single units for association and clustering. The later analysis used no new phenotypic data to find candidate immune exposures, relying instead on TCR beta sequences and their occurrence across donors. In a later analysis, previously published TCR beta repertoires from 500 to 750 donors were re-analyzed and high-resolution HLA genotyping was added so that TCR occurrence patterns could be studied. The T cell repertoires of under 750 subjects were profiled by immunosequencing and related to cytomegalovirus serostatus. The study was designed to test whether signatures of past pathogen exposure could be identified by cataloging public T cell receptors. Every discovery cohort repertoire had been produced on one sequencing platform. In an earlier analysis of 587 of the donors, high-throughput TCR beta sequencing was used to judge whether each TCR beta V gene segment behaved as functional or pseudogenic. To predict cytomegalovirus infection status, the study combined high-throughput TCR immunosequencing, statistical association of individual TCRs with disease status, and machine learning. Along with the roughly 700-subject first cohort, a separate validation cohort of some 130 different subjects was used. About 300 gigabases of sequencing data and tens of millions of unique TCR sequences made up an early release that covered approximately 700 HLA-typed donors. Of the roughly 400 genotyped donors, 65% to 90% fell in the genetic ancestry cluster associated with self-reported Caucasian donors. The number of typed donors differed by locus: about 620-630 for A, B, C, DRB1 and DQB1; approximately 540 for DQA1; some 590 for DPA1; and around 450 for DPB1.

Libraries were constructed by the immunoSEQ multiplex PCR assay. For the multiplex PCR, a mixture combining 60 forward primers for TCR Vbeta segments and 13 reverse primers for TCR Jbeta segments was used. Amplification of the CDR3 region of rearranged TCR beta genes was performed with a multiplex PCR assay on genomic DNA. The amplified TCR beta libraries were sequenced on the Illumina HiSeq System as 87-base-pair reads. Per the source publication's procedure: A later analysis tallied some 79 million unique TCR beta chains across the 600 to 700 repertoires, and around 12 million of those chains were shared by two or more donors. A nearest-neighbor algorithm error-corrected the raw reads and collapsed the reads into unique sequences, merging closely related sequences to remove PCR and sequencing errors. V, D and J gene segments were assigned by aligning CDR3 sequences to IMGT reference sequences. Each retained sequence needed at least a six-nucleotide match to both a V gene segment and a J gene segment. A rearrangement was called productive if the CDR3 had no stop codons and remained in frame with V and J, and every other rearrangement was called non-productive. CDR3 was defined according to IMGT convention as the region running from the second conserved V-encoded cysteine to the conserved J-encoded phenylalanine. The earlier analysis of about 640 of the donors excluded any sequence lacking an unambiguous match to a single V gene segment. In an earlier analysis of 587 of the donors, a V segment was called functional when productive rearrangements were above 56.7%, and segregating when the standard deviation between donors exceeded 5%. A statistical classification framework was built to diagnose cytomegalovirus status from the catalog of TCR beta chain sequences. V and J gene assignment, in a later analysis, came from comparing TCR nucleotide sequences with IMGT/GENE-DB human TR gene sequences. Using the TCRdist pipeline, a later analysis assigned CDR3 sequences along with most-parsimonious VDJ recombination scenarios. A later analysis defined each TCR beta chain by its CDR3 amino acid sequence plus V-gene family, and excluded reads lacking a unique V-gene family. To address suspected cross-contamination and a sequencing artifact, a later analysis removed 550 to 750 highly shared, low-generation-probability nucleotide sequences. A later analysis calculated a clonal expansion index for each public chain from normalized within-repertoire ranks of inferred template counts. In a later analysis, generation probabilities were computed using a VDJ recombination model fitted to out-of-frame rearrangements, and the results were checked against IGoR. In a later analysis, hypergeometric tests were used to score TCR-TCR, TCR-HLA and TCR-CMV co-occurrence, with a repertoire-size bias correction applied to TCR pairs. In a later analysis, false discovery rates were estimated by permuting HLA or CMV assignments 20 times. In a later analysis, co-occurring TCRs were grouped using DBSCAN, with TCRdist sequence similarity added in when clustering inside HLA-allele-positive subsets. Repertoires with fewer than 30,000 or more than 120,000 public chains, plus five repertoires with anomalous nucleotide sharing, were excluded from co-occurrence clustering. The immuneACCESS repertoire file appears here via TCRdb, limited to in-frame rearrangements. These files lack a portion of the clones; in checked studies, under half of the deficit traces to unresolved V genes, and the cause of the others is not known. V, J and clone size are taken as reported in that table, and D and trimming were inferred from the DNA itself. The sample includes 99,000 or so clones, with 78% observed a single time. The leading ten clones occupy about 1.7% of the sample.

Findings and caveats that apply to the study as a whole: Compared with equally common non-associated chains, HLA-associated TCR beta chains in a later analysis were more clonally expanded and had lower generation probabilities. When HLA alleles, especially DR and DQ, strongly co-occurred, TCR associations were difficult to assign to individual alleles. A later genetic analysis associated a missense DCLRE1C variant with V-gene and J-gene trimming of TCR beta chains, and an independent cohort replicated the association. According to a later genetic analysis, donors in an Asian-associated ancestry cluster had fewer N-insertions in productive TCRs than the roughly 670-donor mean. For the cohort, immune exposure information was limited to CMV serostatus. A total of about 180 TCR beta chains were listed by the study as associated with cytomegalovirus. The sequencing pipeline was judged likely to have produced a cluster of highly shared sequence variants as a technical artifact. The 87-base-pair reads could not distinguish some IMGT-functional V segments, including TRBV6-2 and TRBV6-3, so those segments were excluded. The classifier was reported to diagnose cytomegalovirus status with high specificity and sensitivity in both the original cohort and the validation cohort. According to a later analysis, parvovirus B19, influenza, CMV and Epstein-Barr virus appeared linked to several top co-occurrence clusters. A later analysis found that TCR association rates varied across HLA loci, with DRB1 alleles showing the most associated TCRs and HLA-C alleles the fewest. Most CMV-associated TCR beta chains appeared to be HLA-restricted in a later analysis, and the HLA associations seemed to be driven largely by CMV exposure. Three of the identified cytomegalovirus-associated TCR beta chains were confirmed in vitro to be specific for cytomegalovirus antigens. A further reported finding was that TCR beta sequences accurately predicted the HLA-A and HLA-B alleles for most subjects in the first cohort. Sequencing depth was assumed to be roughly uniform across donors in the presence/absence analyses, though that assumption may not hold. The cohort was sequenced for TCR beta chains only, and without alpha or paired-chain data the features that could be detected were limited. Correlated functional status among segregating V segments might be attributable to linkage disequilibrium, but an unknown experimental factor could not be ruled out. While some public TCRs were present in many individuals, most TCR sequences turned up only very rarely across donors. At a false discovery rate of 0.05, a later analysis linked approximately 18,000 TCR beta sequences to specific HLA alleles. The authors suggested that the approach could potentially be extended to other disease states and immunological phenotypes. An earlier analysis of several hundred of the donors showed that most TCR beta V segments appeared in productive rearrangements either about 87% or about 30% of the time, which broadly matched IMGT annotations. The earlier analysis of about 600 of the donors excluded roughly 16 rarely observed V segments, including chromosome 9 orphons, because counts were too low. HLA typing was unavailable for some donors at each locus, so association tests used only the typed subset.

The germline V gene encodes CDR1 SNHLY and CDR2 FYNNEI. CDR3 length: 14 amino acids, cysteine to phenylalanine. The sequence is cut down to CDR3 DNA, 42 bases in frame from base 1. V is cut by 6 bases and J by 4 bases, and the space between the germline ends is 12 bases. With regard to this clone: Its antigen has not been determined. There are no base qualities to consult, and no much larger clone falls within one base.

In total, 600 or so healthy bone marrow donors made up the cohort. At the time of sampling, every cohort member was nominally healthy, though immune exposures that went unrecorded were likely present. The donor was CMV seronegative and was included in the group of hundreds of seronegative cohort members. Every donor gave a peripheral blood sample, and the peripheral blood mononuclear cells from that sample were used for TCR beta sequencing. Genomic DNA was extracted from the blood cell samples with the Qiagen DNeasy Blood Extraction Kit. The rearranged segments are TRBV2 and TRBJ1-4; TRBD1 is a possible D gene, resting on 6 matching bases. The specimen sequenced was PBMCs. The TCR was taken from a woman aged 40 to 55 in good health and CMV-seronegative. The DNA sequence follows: TGTGCCAGCAGATGGGACACTTTTAATGAAAAACTGTTTTTT. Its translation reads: CASRWDTFNEKLFF. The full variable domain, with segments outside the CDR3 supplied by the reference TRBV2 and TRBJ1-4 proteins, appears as EPEVTQTPSHQVTQMGQEVILRCVPISNHLYFYWYRQILGQKVEFLVSFYNNEISEKSEIFDDQFSVERPDGSNFTLKIRSTKLEDSAMYFCASRWDTFNEKLFFGSGTQLSVL.